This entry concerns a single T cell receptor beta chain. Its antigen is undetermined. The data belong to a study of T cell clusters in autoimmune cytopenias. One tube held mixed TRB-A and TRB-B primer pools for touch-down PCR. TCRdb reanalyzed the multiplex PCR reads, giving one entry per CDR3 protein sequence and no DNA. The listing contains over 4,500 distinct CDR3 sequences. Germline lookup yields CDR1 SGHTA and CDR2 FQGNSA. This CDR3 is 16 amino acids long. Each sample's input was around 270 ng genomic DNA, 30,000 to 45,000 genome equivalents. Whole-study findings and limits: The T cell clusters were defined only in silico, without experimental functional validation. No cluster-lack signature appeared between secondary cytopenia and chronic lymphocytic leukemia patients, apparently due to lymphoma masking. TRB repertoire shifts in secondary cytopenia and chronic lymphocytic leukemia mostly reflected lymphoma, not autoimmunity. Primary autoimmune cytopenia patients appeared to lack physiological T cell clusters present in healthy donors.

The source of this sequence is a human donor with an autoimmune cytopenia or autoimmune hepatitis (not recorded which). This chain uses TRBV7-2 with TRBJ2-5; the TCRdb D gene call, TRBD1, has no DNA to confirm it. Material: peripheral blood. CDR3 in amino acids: CASSLDRRGVGSAQYF.